The entry below describes one T cell receptor (beta chain). At one end the junction does not follow the germline gene, possibly because of a read error. Germline loops: CDR1 SQVTM, CDR2 ANQGSEA. The CDR3 covers 15 residues. The source of the sample is a study of blood T cells in healthy people across ages. With a J-beta primer mix and a sample-barcoded 5' primer, a second PCR ran about 6 to 11 cycles. A single record per CDR3 protein comes from TCRdb applying MiXCR to the 5' RACE reads. This sample carries under 800,000 distinct CDR3 sequences, 21% of them seen once, and the ten largest clones take approximately 3.6%.

The sample consisted of blood. The TCR comes from a man between 65 and 85 years old in good health. The gene calls are TRBV29-1 and TRBJ2-3, with TRBD2 matching over 12 bases. The CDR3 protein is CSVDKRTSGTDAQYF. The CDR3 nucleotides are TGCAGCGTTGACAAAAGGACTAGCGGGACAGATGCGCAGTATTTT.